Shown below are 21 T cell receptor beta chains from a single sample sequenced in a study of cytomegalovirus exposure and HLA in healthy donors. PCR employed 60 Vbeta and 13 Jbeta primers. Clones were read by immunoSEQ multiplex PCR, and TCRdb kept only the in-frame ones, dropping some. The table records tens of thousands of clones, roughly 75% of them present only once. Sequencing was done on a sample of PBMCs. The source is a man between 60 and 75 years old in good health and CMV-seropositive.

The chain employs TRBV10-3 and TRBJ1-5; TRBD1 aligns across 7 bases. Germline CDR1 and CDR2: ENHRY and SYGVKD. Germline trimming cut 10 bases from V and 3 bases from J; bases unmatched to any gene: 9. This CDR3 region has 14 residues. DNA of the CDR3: TGTGCCACCCAAGCAGGACAGGACAATCAGCCCCAGCATTTT. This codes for CATQAGQDNQPQHF.

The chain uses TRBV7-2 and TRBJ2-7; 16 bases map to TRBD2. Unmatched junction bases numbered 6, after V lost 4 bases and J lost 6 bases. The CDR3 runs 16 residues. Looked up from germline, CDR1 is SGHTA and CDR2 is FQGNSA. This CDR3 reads CASSWGLAGGRSEQYF. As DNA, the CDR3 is TGTGCCAGCAGCTGGGGACTAGCGGGAGGGAGGAGCGAGCAGTACTTC.

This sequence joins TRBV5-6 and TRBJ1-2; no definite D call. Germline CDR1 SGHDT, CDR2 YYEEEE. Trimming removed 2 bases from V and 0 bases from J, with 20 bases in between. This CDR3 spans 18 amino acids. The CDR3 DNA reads TGTGCCAGCAGCTTTTTCTTGCCCCTGGCCAGGTCTAACTATGGCTACACCTTC. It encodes CASSFFLPLARSNYGYTF.

The CDR3 reads CASSPPRGEGADTQYF. Here the CDR3 DNA reads TGCGCCAGCAGCCCACCCCGAGGGGAGGGGGCAGATACGCAGTATTTT. J is TRBJ2-3 and V is TRBV5-1, with D perhaps matching TRBD2 (7 bases). V was trimmed by 4 bases and J by 4 bases, leaving 19 bases between them. CDR1 is SGHRS and CDR2 is YFSETQ in the germline V gene. The CDR3 is made up of 16 amino acids.

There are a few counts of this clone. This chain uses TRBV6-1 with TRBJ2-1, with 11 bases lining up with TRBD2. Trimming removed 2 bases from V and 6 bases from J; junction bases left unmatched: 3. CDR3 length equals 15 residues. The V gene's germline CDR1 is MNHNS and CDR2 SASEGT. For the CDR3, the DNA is TGTGCCAGCAGTGAATTAACTAGCGGGGGCAATGAGCAGTTCTTC. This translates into CASSELTSGGNEQFF.

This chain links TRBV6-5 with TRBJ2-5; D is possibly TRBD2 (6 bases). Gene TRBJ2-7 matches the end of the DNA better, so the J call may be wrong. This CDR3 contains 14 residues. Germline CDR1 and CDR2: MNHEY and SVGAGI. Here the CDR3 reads CASSYGGARYEQYF. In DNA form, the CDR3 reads TGTGCCAGCAGTTACGGAGGGGCTCGCTACGAGCAGTACTTC.

The chain's CDR3 is CASSAQGSSGNTIYF. The CDR3 coding sequence is TGTGCCAGCAGCGCGCAGGGGAGCTCTGGAAACACCATATATTTT. This rearrangement joins TRBV6-5 to TRBJ1-3; weak D call: TRBD1 (6 bases). Germline V gene sequence: CDR1 MNHEY, CDR2 SVGAGI. Trimming removed 6 bases at V and 0 bases at J, with 12 bases between. CDR3 length equals 15 residues.

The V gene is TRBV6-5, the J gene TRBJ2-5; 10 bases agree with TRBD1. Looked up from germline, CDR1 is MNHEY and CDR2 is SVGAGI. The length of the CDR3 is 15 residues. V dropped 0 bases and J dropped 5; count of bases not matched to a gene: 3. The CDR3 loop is CASSYSTGGGETQYF. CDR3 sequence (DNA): TGTGCCAGCAGTTACTCGACAGGGGGCGGGGAGACCCAGTACTTC.

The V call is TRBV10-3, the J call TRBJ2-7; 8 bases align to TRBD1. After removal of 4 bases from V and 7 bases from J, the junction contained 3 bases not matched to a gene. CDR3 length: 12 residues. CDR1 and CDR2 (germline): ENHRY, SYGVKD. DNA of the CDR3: TGTGCCATCAGTGGAGACAGGGGAGAGCAGTACTTC. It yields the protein CAISGDRGEQYF.

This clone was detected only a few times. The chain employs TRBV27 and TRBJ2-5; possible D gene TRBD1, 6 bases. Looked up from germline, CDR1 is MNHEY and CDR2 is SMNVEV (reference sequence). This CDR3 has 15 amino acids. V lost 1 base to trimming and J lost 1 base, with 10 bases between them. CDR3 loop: CASSLWGTSQETQYF. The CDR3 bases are TGTGCCAGCAGTTTATGGGGGACAAGCCAAGAGACCCAGTACTTC.

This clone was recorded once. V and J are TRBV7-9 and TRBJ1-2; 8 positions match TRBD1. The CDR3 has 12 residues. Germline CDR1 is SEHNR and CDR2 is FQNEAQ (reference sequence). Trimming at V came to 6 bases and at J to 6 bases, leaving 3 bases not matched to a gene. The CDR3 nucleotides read TGTGCCAGCAGGGGGACAGGAGATGGCTACACCTTC. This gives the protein CASRGTGDGYTF.

CDR3 in amino acids: CASSRTMGSYTEAFF. CDR3 bases: TGTGCCAGCAGTCGCACGATGGGGAGTTACACTGAAGCTTTCTTT. The V call is TRBV6-5, the J call TRBJ1-1; D remains ambiguous. CDR3 length: 15 residues. V was clipped by 5 bases and J by 3 bases, with 16 bases between them. The germline V gene encodes CDR1 MNHEY and CDR2 SVGAGI.

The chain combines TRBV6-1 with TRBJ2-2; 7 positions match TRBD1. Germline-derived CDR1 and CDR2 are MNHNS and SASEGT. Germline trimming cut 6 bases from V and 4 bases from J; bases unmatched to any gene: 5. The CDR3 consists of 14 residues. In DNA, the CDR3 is TGTGCCAGCAGGGGACAGCGGAGCACCGGGGAGCTGTTTTTT. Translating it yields CASRGQRSTGELFF.

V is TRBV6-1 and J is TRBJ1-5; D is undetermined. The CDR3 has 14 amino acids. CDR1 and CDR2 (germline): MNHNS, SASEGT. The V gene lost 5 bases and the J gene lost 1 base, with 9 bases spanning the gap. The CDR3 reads CASSKMESNQPQHF. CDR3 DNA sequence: TGTGCCAGCAGTAAAATGGAGAGCAATCAGCCCCAGCATTTT.

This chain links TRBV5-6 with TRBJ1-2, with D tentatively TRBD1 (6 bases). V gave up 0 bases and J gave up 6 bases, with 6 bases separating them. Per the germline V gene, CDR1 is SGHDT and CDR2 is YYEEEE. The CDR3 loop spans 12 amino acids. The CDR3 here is CASSLGQDGYTF. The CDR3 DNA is TGTGCCAGCAGCTTGGGACAGGATGGCTACACCTTC.

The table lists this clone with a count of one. CDR3 in amino acids: CASSSTGGRETQYF. In DNA, the CDR3 is TGTGCCAGCAGCTCCACAGGGGGCCGGGAGACCCAGTACTTC. The V call is TRBV5-4, the J call TRBJ2-5, with 9 bases aligning to TRBD1. The V gene's germline CDR1 is SGHNT and CDR2 YYREEE (reference sequence). The V and J ends lost 3 bases and 5 bases, in that order; junction bases with no gene match: 5. This CDR3 has 14 amino acids.

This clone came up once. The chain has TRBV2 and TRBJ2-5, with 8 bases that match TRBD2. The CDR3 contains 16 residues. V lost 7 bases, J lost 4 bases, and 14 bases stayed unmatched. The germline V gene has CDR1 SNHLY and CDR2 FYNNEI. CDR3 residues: CASTPRAGGAGETQYF. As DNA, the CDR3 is TGTGCCAGCACTCCCAGGGCGGGGGGAGCCGGAGAGACCCAGTACTTC.

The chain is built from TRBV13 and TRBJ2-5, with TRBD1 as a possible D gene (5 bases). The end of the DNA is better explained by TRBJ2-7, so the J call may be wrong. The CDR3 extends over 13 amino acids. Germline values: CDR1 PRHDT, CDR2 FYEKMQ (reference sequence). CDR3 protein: CASALGRVNEQYF. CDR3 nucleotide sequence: TGTGCCAGCGCCCTAGGCAGGGTAAACGAGCAGTACTTC.

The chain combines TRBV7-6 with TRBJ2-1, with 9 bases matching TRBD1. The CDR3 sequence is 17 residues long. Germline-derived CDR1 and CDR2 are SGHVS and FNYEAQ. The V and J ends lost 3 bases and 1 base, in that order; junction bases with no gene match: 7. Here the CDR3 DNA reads TGTGCCAGCAGCTTTTCGGCGGGGACAGGGTCCTACAATGAGCAGTTCTTC. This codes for CASSFSAGTGSYNEQFF.

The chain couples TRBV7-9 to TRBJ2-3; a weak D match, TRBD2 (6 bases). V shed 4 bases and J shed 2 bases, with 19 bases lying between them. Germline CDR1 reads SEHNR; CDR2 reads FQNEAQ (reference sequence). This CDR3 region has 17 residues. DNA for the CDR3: TGTGCCAGCAGCTCAGGGTTTCCGGGACTTTTCACAGATACGCAGTATTTT. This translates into CASSSGFPGLFTDTQYF.

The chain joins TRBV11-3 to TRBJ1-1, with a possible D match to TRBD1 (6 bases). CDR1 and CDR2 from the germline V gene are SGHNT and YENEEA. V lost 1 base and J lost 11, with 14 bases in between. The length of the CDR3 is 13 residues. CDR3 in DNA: TGTGCCAGCAGCTTAGGAGGACAGTTAGGGGCTTTCTTT. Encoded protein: CASSLGGQLGAFF.